This entry is about one T cell receptor (beta chain). In the authors' workflow: Counts of nucleated cells, estimated from reference gene primer amplification, were obtained. Sequencing was performed with immunoSEQ multiplex PCR; in TCRdb, only in-frame clones are kept and a portion is missing. D and trimming were read from the DNA, whereas the V and J calls and clone size are those reported in that table. The sample holds a few hundred thousand clones, around 80% seen once. Germline values: CDR1 SGHVS, CDR2 FNYEAQ. V dropped 5 bases and J dropped 9; count of bases not matched to a gene: 11. The CDR3 runs 16 residues. These data are taken from a study of blood T cell repertoires in COVID-19. Across the whole study: Sample material is recorded as cDNA or gDNA derived from T cells, B-cell-depleted T cells, or PBMCs.

V is TRBV7-6 and J is TRBJ1-6, with TRBD1 identical over 9 bases. The sequenced sample was peripheral blood. The receptor was isolated from a woman aged 45-60 years with acute or convalescent COVID-19. The CDR3 nucleotides read TGTGCCAGCAGCCCGGACAGGGGTAGTATGGGTTCACCCCTCCACTTT. It yields the protein CASSPDRGSMGSPLHF.